The 22 T cell receptor beta chains listed next were all sequenced from one sample in a study of shared clonotypes between healthy human individuals. Some clones are missing from TCRdb's copy, which holds only in-frame ones; the method was immunoSEQ multiplex PCR. The profile covers around 1.1 million clones, with about 80% appearing a single time and roughly 0.82% taken by the ten largest. Material: memory CD4+ T cells from PBMCs. Specified subset: CD45RA-negative fraction. These TCRs come from a man aged 18 to 29 in good health. Some clones in this sample may be carry-over from other donors' samples.

This sequence joins TRBV5-8 and TRBJ2-7, with TRBD1 identical over 10 bases. This CDR3 is built from 15 residues. V dropped 2 bases and J dropped 4; count of bases not matched to a gene: 6. Germline CDR1 is SGHTS and CDR2 is YDEGEE. This CDR3 is CASSFTDRGSYEQYF. In DNA, the CDR3 is TGTGCCAGCAGCTTCACGGACAGGGGGTCTTACGAGCAGTACTTC.

This sequence joins TRBV6-1 and TRBJ2-1; perhaps D is TRBD1 or TRBD2 (7 bases each). CDR3 length equals 15 residues. The ends were cut back, 6 bases at V and 10 bases at J, with 22 bases in the middle. The germline gives CDR1 MNHNS, CDR2 SASEGT. As DNA, the CDR3 is TGTGCCAGCAGCGTTACAGGGGAGGGATGGGGAGAGCAGTTCTTC. Residues: CASSVTGEGWGEQFF.

The chain is built from TRBV28 and TRBJ1-3; D gene unclear. The CDR3 extends over 16 amino acids. The V gene's germline CDR1 is MDHEN and CDR2 SYDVKM. Trimming stripped 2 bases from V and 1 base from J, with 12 bases between. In nucleotides, the CDR3 is TGTGCCAGCAGTTTAGGGCGTCAAGGATCTGGAAACACCATATATTTT. Translation: CASSLGRQGSGNTIYF.

Here the CDR3 reads CASSRVLASGSGDTQYF. CDR3 DNA: TGTGCCAGCAGCCGGGTCCTCGCTAGCGGGAGTGGAGATACGCAGTATTTT. V is TRBV9 and J is TRBJ2-3; 10 nucleotides agree with TRBD2. Trimming cost V 4 bases and J 5 bases; bases outside gene matches: 13. Germline V gene lookup returns CDR1 SGDLS and CDR2 YYNGEE. The CDR3 extends over 17 amino acids.

This clone has a handful of counts. The chain joins TRBV20-1 to TRBJ1-5; D is undetermined. Germline loops: CDR1 DFQATT, CDR2 SNEGSKA (reference sequence). This CDR3 comprises 11 residues. Trimming took 0 bases from V and 8 from J, leaving 5 bases between them. CDR3 coding DNA: TGCAGTGCTAGAGAGTATGAGCCCCAGCATTTT. Its translation is CSAREYEPQHF.

CDR3 in amino acids: CASSQGEAGEKETQYF. Written as DNA, the CDR3 is TGTGCCAGCAGCCAAGGGGAAGCGGGGGAGAAAGAGACCCAGTACTTC. This chain joins TRBV2 and TRBJ2-5, with 8 bases lining up with TRBD2. This CDR3 has 16 residues. CDR1 and CDR2 from the germline V gene are SNHLY and FYNNEI. Trimming removed 6 bases from V and 3 bases from J; junction bases left unmatched: 12.

The chain uses TRBV19 and TRBJ2-5, with 16 positions matching TRBD2. Germline CDR1 is LNHDA and CDR2 is SQIVND (reference sequence). This CDR3 is built from 20 residues. The trim removed 7 bases at V and 1 base at J, leaving 15 bases unmatched. CDR3 protein: CASTPWGLAGGPSSQETQYF. The CDR3 region has the DNA TGTGCCAGTACCCCCTGGGGACTAGCGGGAGGGCCTTCATCCCAAGAGACCCAGTACTTC.

The V and J genes are TRBV2 and TRBJ2-2; the D call may be TRBD1 or TRBD2 (5 bases each). This CDR3 has 13 amino acids. V was pared by 6 bases and J by 11 bases, with 16 bases between. Germline values: CDR1 SNHLY, CDR2 FYNNEI. In nucleotides, the CDR3 is TGTGCCAGCAGCGGCCTTTGGGACGGCGAGCTGTTTTTT. This gives the protein CASSGLWDGELFF. Full variable domain (remainder filled in from reference TRBV2 and TRBJ2-2): EPEVTQTPSHQVTQMGQEVILRCVPISNHLYFYWYRQILGQKVEFLVSFYNNEISEKSEIFDDQFSVERPDGSNFTLKIRSTKLEDSAMYFCASSGLWDGELFFGEGSRLTVL.

V usage is TRBV6-9 and J usage is TRBJ1-2, with D possibly matching TRBD1 (6 bases). From germline, CDR1 is MNHGY and CDR2 SVAAGI. V dropped 3 bases and J dropped 8 bases, with 13 bases sitting between them. The CDR3 contains 13 residues. In DNA form, the CDR3 reads TGTGCCAGCAGTTACCAGGGGACGCAAGGCTACACCTTC. Protein sequence: CASSYQGTQGYTF.

V gene TRBV6-1 combines with J gene TRBJ1-2; D perhaps matches TRBD1 (6 bases). This CDR3 is 13 amino acids long. V lost 6 bases to trimming and J lost 5 bases, with 13 bases between them. Germline values: CDR1 MNHNS, CDR2 SASEGT. The CDR3 DNA reads as TGTGCCAGCAGAGGCAATAGGGGGTATGGCTACACCTTC. It yields the protein CASRGNRGYGYTF.

The chain employs TRBV5-8 and TRBJ1-4; 8 nucleotides agree with TRBD1. Germline CDR1 is SGHTS and CDR2 is YDEGEE. CDR3 length: 17 amino acids. The junction had 4 bases not matched to a gene; V was cut back by 0 bases and J by 0 bases. CDR3 nucleotide sequence: TGTGCCAGCAGCTTGGACAGGGGGTTCGCAACTAATGAAAAACTGTTTTTT. As protein: CASSLDRGFATNEKLFF.

This clone was detected a few times. The chain carries TRBV19 and TRBJ1-2; possible D gene TRBD1, 6 bases. CDR3 length: 13 residues. Germline values: CDR1 LNHDA, CDR2 SQIVND (reference sequence). Between the trimmed V and J ends, which lost 11 bases and 4 bases, there was a span of 17 bases. The CDR3 coding sequence is TGTGCCGGACAGACAGAAGGTCCCTATGGCTACACCTTC. Translating gives CAGQTEGPYGYTF. Full variable domain (rest looked up from reference TRBV19 and TRBJ1-2): DGGITQSPKYLFRKEGQNVTLSCEQNLNHDAMYWYRQDPGQGLRLIYYSQIVNDFQKGDIAEGYSVSREKKESFPLTVTSAQKNPTAFYLCAGQTEGPYGYTFGSGTRLTVV.

The chain is built from TRBV7-8 and TRBJ1-5, with D unclear. The CDR3 has 14 amino acids. Trimming stripped 7 bases from V and 6 bases from J, with 16 bases between. Germline CDR1 and CDR2: SGHVS and FQNEAQ. CDR3 DNA sequence: TGTGCCAGCACCCCCCGGCAGGAGATTCAGCCCCAGCATTTT. Its translation is CASTPRQEIQPQHF. Looking up the rest from reference TRBV7-8 and TRBJ1-5 gives the full variable domain: GAGVSQSPRYKVAKRGQDVALRCDPISGHVSLFWYQQALGQGPEFLTYFQNEAQLDKSGLPSDRFFAERPEGSVSTLKIQRTQQEDSAVYLCASTPRQEIQPQHFGDGTRLSIL.

This rearrangement joins TRBV5-1 to TRBJ2-7, with 8 bases lining up with TRBD2. Germline loops: CDR1 SGHRS, CDR2 YFSETQ. The CDR3 consists of 13 residues. J gave up 6 bases and V 4 bases, and 6 bases lay outside the gene matches. Written as DNA, the CDR3 is TGCGCCAGCAGCAACACCGGGGGGGTCGAGCAGTACTTC. Amino acid sequence: CASSNTGGVEQYF.

The chain combines TRBV5-1 with TRBJ1-2, with D unclear. The V and J ends lost 0 bases and 4 bases respectively, with 10 bases between them. Germline CDR1 is SGHRS and CDR2 is YFSETQ. This CDR3 has 14 residues. In DNA, the CDR3 is TGCGCCAGCAGCTTGGGGGGAGGAACCTATGGCTACACCTTC. This gives the protein CASSLGGGTYGYTF. Filled out from reference TRBV5-1 and TRBJ1-2, the complete variable domain reads KAGVTQTPRYLIKTRGQQVTLSCSPISGHRSVSWYQQTPGQGLQFLFEYFSETQRNKGNFPGRFSGRQFSNSRSEMNVSTLELGDSALYLCASSLGGGTYGYTFGSGTRLTVV.

There are a few counts of this clone. This sequence joins TRBV10-3 and TRBJ1-3; D unresolved. The CDR3 has 13 amino acids. Deletions cut 10 bases from V and 2 bases from J, with 12 bases between. Germline CDR1 is ENHRY and CDR2 is SYGVKD. In DNA, the CDR3 is TGTGCCAGCTCGGGGAATGCTGGAAACACCATATATTTT. It codes for CASSGNAGNTIYF.

The rearrangement joins TRBV14 to TRBJ2-6; TRBD2 agrees at 12 bases. The CDR3 spans 21 residues. The trim removed 1 base at V and 0 bases at J, leaving 10 bases unmatched. Germline-derived CDR1 and CDR2 are SGHDN and FVKESK. The CDR3 loop reads CASSQGLRLAGALSGANVLTF. DNA for the CDR3: TGTGCCAGCAGCCAAGGGTTGCGACTAGCGGGAGCCCTCTCTGGGGCCAACGTCCTGACTTTC.

The rearrangement joins TRBV29-1 to TRBJ2-1, with 12 bases that match TRBD2. The germline gives CDR1 SQVTM, CDR2 ANQGSEA. The CDR3 has 17 residues. Trimming at V came to 3 bases and at J to 6 bases, leaving 12 bases not matched to a gene. CDR3 sequence (DNA): TGCAGCGTTGATAGGACTAGCGGGACAATGCGGGCCAATGAGCAGTTCTTC. This gives the protein CSVDRTSGTMRANEQFF.

The chain has TRBV7-9 and TRBJ2-2; TRBD2 is a possible D gene (6 bases). In germline, CDR1 is SEHNR, CDR2 FQNEAQ (reference sequence). Trimming took off 7 bases at V and 4 bases at J, with 16 bases between the two ends. The CDR3 contains 15 residues. The DNA for the CDR3 is TGTGCCAGCAAGGAGGGAGGCGGTTTCACCGGGGAGCTGTTTTTT. As protein: CASKEGGGFTGELFF.

This clone came up a few times. The CDR3 here is CASSPTVEKLFF. The CDR3, as DNA: TGCGCCAGCAGCCCGACCGTTGAAAAACTGTTTTTT. The V call is TRBV4-1, the J call TRBJ1-4, with D uncertain. Trimming took 4 bases from V and 7 from J, leaving 7 bases between them. CDR3 size: 12 residues. Looked up from germline, CDR1 is MGHRA and CDR2 is YSYEKL.

This chain links TRBV6-1 with TRBJ1-2, with D maybe TRBD1 (5 bases). This CDR3 is 15 amino acids long. CDR1 is MNHNS and CDR2 is SASEGT in the germline V gene. Trimming removed 2 bases from V and 6 bases from J, with 16 bases in between. The CDR3 protein is CASSEPLRVKNGYTF. The CDR3 DNA sequence: TGTGCCAGCAGTGAACCCCTCAGGGTGAAGAATGGCTACACCTTC.

The chain carries TRBV7-9 and TRBJ2-3, with 14 nucleotides matching TRBD2. The CDR3 covers 17 residues. Germline trimming cut 4 bases from V and 4 bases from J; bases unmatched to any gene: 7. The germline gives CDR1 SEHNR, CDR2 FQNEAQ (reference sequence). CDR3 DNA sequence: TGTGCCAGCAGCTCTGGGGGGACTAGCGGGAGTGCAGATACGCAGTATTTT. Amino acid sequence: CASSSGGTSGSADTQYF.